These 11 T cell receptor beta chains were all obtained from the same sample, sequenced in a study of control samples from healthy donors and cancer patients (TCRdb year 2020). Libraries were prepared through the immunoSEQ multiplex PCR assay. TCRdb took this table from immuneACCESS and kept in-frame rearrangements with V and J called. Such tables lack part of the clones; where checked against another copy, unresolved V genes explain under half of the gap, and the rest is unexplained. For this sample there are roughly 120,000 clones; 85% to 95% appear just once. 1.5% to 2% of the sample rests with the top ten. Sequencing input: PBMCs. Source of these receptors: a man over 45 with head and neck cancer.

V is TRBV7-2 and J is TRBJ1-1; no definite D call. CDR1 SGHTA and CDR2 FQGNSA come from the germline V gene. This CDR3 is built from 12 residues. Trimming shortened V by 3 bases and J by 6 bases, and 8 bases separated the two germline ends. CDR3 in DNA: TGTGCCAGCAGCTTTTACCGGTCTGAAGCTTTCTTT. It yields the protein CASSFYRSEAFF.

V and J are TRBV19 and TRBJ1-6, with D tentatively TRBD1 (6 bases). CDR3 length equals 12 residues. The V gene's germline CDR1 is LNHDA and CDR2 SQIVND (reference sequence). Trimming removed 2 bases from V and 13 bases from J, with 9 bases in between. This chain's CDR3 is CASSISGQPLHF. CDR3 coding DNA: TGTGCCAGTAGTATAAGTGGACAGCCCCTCCACTTT.

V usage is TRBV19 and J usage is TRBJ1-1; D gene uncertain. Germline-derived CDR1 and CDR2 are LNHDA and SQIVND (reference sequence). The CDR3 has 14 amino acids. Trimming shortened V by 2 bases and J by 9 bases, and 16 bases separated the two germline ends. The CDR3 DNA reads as TGTGCCAGTAGTATATCCCCCCCGTCTCGGCAAGCTTTCTTT. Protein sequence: CASSISPPSRQAFF.

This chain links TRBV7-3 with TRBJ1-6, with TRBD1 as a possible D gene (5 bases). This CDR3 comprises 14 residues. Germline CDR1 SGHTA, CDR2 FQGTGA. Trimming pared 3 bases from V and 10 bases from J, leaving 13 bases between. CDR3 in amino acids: CASSLGELRSPLHF. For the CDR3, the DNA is TGTGCCAGCAGCTTGGGGGAACTCCGATCACCCCTCCACTTT.

The CDR3 loop is CASSPQGGSTDTQYF. The DNA of the CDR3 is TGCGCCAGCAGTCCACAGGGCGGGAGCACAGATACGCAGTATTTT. The chain is built from TRBV5-1 and TRBJ2-3; the D gene is possibly TRBD1 (6 bases). The CDR3 covers 15 residues. The germline V gene encodes CDR1 SGHRS and CDR2 YFSETQ. V shed 5 bases and J shed 0 bases, with 13 bases lying between them.

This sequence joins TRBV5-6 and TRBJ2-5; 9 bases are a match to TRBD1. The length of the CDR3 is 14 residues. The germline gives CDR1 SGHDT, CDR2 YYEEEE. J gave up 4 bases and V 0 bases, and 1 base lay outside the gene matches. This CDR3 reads CASSLGTGAETQYF. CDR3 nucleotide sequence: TGTGCCAGCAGCTTGGGGACAGGGGCAGAGACCCAGTACTTC.

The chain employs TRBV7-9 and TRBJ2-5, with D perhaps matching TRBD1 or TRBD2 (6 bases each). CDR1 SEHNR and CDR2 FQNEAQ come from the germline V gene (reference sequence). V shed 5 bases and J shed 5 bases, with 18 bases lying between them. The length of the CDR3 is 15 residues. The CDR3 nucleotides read TGTGCCAGCAGCCCGAACAGGGTTGGAGGGGAGACCCAGTACTTC. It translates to CASSPNRVGGETQYF.

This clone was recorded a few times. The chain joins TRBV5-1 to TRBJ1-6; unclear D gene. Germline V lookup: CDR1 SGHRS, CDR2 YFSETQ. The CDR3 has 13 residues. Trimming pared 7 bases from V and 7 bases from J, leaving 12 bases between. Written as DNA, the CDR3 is TGCGCCAGCTCGGGAGCCGGCAATTCACCCCTCCACTTT. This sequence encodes CASSGAGNSPLHF. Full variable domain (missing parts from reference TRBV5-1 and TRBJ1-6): KAGVTQTPRYLIKTRGQQVTLSCSPISGHRSVSWYQQTPGQGLQFLFEYFSETQRNKGNFPGRFSGRQFSNSRSEMNVSTLELGDSALYLCASSGAGNSPLHFGNGTRLTVT.

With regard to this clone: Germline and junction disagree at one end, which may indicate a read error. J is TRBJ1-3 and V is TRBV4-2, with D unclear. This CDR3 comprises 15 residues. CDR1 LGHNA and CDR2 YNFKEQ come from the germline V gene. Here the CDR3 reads CASSQDKSSGNTVYF. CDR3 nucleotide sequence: TGTGCCAGCAGCCAAGACAAAAGCTCTGGAAACACCGTATATTTT.

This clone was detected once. Here the CDR3 DNA reads TGTGCCAGCAGCCGGGACAGTTTTAGGCGGAAGCCCCAGCATTTT. It translates to CASSRDSFRRKPQHF. The V and J genes are TRBV14 and TRBJ1-5, with 7 bases identical to TRBD1. The CDR3 sequence is 15 residues long. The V segment lost 4 bases and the J segment 8 bases; nucleotides outside the gene matches: 11. Germline-derived CDR1 and CDR2 are SGHDN and FVKESK.

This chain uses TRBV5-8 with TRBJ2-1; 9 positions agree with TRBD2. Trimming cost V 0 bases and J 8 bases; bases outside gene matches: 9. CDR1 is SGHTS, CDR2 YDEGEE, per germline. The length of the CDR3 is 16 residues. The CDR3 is CASSLVPSGGQDEQFF. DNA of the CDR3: TGTGCCAGCAGCTTGGTTCCCAGCGGGGGGCAGGATGAGCAGTTCTTC.